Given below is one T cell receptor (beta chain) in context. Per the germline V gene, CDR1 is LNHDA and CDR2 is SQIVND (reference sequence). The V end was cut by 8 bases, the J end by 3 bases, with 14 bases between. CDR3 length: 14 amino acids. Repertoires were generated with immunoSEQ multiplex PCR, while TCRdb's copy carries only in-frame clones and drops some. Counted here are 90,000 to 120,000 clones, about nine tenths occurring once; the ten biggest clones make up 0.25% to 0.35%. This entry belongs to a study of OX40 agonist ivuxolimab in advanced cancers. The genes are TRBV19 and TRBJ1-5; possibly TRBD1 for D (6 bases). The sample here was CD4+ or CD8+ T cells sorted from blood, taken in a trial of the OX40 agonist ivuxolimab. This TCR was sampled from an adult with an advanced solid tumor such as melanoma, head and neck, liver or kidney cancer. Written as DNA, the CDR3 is TGTGCCAGTGGGGGACAAGGCCACAATCAGCCCCAGCATTTT. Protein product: CASGGQGHNQPQHF. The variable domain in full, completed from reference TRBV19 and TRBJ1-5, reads DGGITQSPKYLFRKEGQNVTLSCEQNLNHDAMYWYRQDPGQGLRLIYYSQIVNDFQKGDIAEGYSVSREKKESFPLTVTSAQKNPTAFYLCASGGQGHNQPQHFGDGTRLSIL.